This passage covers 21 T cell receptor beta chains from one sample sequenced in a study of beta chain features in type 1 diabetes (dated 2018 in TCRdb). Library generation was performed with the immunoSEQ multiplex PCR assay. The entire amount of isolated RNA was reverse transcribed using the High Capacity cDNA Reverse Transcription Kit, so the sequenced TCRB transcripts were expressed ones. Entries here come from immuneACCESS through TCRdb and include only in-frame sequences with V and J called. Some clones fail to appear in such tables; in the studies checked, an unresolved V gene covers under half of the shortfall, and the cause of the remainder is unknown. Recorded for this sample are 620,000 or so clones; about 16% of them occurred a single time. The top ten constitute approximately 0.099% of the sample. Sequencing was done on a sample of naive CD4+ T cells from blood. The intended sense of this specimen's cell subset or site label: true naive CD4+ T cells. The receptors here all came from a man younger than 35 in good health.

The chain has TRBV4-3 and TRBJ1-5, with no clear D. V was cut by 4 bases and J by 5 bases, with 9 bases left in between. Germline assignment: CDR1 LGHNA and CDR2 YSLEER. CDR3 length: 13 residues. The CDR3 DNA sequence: TGCGCCAGCAGCCTTCGTAGGGATCAGCCCCAGCATTTT. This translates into CASSLRRDQPQHF.

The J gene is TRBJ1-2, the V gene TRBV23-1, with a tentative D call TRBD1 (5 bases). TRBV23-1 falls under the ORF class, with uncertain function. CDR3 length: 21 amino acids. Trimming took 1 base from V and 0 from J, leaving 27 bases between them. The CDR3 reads CASSQWAPCYRPPLANYGYTF. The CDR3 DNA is TGCGCCAGCAGTCAATGGGCCCCTTGCTACAGGCCACCCCTAGCTAACTATGGCTACACCTTC.

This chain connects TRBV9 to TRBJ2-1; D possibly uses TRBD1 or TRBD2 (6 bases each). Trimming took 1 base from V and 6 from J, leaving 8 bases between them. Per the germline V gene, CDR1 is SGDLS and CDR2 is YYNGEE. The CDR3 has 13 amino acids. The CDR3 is CASSVRGANEQFF. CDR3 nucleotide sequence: TGTGCCAGCAGCGTAAGGGGGGCCAATGAGCAGTTCTTC.

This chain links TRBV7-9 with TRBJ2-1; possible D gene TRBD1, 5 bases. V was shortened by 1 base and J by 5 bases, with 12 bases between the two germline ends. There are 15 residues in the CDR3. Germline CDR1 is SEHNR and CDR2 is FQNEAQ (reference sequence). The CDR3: CASSLGAGIHNEQFF. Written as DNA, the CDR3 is TGTGCCAGCAGCTTAGGGGCAGGGATTCACAATGAGCAGTTCTTC.

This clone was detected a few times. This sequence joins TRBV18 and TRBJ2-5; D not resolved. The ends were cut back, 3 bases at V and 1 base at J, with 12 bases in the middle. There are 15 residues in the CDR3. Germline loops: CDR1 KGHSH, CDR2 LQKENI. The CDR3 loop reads CASSPFLNFQETQYF. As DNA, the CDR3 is TGTGCCAGCTCACCCTTTCTAAATTTCCAAGAGACCCAGTACTTC.

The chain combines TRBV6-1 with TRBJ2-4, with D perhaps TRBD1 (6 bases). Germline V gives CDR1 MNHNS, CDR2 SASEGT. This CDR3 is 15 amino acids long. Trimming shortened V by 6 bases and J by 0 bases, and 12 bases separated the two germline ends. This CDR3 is CASRKQGVAKNIQYF. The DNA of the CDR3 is TGTGCCAGCAGGAAACAGGGTGTAGCCAAAAACATTCAGTACTTC.

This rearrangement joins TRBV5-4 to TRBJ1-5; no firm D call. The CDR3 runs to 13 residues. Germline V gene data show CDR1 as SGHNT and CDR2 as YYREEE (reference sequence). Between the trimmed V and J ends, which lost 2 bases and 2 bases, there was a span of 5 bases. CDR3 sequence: CASSFYGNQPQHF. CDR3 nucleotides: TGTGCCAGCAGCTTTTACGGCAATCAGCCCCAGCATTTT.

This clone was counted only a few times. CDR3 region: CASSVRATDTEAFF. The CDR3 DNA reads TGTGCCAGCAGCGTACGGGCGACCGACACTGAAGCTTTCTTT. This chain links TRBV9 with TRBJ1-1; D is undetermined. With 1 base removed from V and 3 bases from J, the gap between germline ends came to 10 bases. CDR1 and CDR2 from the germline V gene are SGDLS and YYNGEE. This CDR3 region has 14 residues.

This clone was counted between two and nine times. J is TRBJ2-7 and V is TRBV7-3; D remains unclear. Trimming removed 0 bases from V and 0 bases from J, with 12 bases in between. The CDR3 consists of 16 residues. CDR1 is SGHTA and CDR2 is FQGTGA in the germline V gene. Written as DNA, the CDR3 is TGTGCCAGCAGCTTAACCCCTATTGGCAGCTCCTACGAGCAGTACTTC. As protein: CASSLTPIGSSYEQYF.

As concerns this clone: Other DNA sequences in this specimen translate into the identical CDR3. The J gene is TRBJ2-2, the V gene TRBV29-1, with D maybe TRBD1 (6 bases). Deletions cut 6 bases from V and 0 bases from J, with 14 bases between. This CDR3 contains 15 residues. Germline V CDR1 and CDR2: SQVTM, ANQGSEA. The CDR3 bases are TGCAGCGTGGGGGCCGGGACAACGAACACCGGGGAGCTGTTTTTT. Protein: CSVGAGTTNTGELFF.

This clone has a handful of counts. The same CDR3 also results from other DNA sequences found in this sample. The DNA for the CDR3 is TGTGCCATCAGTACCGGGACAGGGGGCAACACCGGGGAGCTGTTTTTT. Amino acid sequence: CAISTGTGGNTGELFF. The chain links TRBV10-3 to TRBJ2-2; 12 bases agree with TRBD1. Germline CDR1 ENHRY, CDR2 SYGVKD. This CDR3 has 16 residues. With 5 bases clipped from V and 2 bases from J, the junction kept 3 bases outside the gene matches.

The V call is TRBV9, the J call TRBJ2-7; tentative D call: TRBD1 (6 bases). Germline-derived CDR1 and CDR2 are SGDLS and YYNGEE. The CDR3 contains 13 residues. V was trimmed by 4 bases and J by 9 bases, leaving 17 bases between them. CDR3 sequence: CASSTRQEERQYF. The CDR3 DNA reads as TGTGCCAGCAGCACCCGACAGGAGGAACGGCAGTACTTC.

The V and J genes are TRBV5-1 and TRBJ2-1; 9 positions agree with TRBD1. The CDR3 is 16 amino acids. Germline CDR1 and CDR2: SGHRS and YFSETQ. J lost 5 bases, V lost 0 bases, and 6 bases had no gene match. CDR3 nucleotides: TGCGCCAGCAGCTTGGGAGACAGGGGGAGTCACAATGAGCAGTTCTTC. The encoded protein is CASSLGDRGSHNEQFF.

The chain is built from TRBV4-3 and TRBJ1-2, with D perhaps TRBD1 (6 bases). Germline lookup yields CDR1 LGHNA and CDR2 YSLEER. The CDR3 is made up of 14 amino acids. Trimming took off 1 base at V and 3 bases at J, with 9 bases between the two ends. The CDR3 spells CASSQGGGDYGYTF. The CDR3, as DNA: TGCGCCAGCAGCCAAGGAGGGGGGGACTATGGCTACACCTTC.

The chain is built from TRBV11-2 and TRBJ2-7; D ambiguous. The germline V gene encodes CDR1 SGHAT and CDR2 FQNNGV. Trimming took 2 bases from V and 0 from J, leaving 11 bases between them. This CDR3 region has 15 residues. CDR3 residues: CASSLLTRSSYEQYF. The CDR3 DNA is TGTGCCAGCAGCTTACTAACAAGGAGCTCCTACGAGCAGTACTTC.

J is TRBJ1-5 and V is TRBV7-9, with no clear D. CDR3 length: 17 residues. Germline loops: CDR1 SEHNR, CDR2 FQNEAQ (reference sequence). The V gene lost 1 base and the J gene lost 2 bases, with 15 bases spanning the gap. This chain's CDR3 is CASSLGGGGRGNQPQHF. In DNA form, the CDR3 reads TGTGCCAGCAGCTTAGGAGGTGGTGGTAGGGGCAATCAGCCCCAGCATTTT.

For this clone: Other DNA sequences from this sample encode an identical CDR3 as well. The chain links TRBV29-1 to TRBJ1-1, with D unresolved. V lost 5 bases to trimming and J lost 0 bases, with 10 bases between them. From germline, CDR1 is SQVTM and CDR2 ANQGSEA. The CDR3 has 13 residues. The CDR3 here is CSVRGRMNTEAFF. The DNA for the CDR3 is TGCAGCGTTCGAGGGCGGATGAACACTGAAGCTTTCTTT.

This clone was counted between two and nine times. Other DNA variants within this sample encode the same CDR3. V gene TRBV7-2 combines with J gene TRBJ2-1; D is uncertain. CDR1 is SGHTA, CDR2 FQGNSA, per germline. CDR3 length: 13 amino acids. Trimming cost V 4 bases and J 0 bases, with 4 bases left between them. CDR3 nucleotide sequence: TGTGCCAGCAGCTCAAGCTCCTACAATGAGCAGTTCTTC. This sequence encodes CASSSSSYNEQFF.

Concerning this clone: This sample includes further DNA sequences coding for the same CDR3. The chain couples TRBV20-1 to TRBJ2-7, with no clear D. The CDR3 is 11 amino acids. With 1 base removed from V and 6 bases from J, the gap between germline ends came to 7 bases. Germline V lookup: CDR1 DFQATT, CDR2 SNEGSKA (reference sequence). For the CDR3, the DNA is TGCAGTGCTAGAGGGCCTGTCGAGCAGTACTTC. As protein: CSARGPVEQYF.

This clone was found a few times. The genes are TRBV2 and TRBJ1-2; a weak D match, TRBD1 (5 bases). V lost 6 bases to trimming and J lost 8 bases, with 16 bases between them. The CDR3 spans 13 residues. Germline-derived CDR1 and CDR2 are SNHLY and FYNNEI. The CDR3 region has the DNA TGTGCCAGCAGAAGTCAGCGCGAGGGGGGCTACACCTTC. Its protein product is CASRSQREGGYTF.

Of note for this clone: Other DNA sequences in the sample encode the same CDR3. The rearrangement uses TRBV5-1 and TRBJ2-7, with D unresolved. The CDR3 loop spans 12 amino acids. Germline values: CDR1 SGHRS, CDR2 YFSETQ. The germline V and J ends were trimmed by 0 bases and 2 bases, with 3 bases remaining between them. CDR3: CASSLGTYEQYF. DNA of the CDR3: TGCGCCAGCAGCTTGGGGACCTACGAGCAGTACTTC.